The 5 T cell receptor beta chains in this list originate from one sample, sequenced in a study of T cells in Graves' hyperthyroidism and ophthalmopathy. Amplified TCR beta CDR3 regions derived from RNA transcripts. A first-round RT-PCR of the TCR CDR3 used the HTBI primer set. One entry per CDR3 protein, called by TCRdb with MiXCR from the multiplex PCR reads. The sample contains approximately 700,000 distinct CDR3 sequences, about 16% of which appear only once. Sample: blood. Every receptor here comes from a man aged 18 to 30 with Graves' hyperthyroidism.

The CDR3, as DNA: TGCAGTGCTACCCCAACGGGGGCCACTGAAGCTTTCTTT. This sequence encodes CSATPTGATEAFF. The chain combines TRBV20-1 with TRBJ1-1; weak D call: TRBD1 (6 bases). CDR1 DFQATT and CDR2 SNEGSKA come from the germline V gene (reference sequence). The V and J ends lost 4 bases and 4 bases respectively, with 13 bases between them. The CDR3 contains 13 residues.

V usage is TRBV27 and J usage is TRBJ2-7; 7 bases are shared with TRBD2. The CDR3 spans 14 residues. The germline gives CDR1 MNHEY, CDR2 SMNVEV (reference sequence). J gave up 0 bases and V 5 bases, and 4 bases lay outside the gene matches. CDR3 region: CASSQLATSYEQYF. The CDR3 coding sequence is TGTGCCAGCAGTCAACTAGCGACCTCCTACGAGCAGTACTTC.

The J gene is TRBJ1-2, the V gene TRBV12-3 or TRBV12-4; 9 bases are a match to TRBD1. The CDR3 contains 14 residues. J gave up 8 bases and V 3 bases, and 7 bases lay outside the gene matches. CDR3: CASSFGRQGGGYTF. Here the CDR3 DNA reads TGTGCCAGCAGTTTTGGGCGACAGGGGGGAGGCTACACCTTC.

The CDR3 region has the DNA TGTGCCAGCCCCGGCAGCGTCGGGGAGCTGTTTTTT. Translating it yields CASPGSVGELFF. The chain links TRBV28 to TRBJ2-2; D unclear. Between the trimmed V and J ends, which lost 8 bases and 7 bases, there was a span of 11 bases. The V gene's germline CDR1 is MDHEN and CDR2 SYDVKM. This CDR3 has 12 residues. The full variable domain, in which reference TRBV28 and TRBJ2-2 provide the parts outside the CDR3, is DVKVTQSSRYLVKRTGEKVFLECVQDMDHENMFWYRQDPGLGLRLIYFSYDVKMKEKGDIPEGYSVSREKKERFSLILESASTNQTSMYLCASPGSVGELFFGEGSRLTVL.

This clonotype has at least ten counts. The chain has TRBV10-3 and TRBJ2-1; no firm D call. From germline, CDR1 is ENHRY and CDR2 SYGVKD. The CDR3 is made up of 13 amino acids. V lost 3 bases and J lost 7, with 10 bases in between. The DNA for the CDR3 is TGTGCCATCAGTGAAAATAGCCCGAATGAGCAGTTCTTC. It is translated as CAISENSPNEQFF.